This is a list of T cell receptor beta chains from one sample in a study of beta chain features in type 1 diabetes. Clones were read by immunoSEQ multiplex PCR, and TCRdb kept only the in-frame ones, dropping some. The sample yields around 180,000 clones, approximately 7.8% seen once. The specimen sequenced was central memory CD4+ T cells from blood. These TCRs come from a woman aged 40 to 49 with type 1 diabetes. CDR3s include the opening cysteine and the closing phenylalanine or tryptophan. D genes are given only for firm matches. Expanded clones get a size class; other rows say once, few or many, or leave the size out.

D gene,clone size,J gene,V gene,CDR3 DNA,CDR3 protein
.,few,TRBJ1-1,TRBV7-6,TGTGCCAGCAGCTTAGACGGTGTCGACACTGAAGCTTTCTTT,CASSLDGVDTEAFF
.,few,TRBJ1-1,TRBV7-8,TGTGCCAGCAGCTGGGGACACCTGAACACTGAAGCTTTCTTT,CASSWGHLNTEAFF
TRBD2,.,TRBJ2-7,TRBV5-1,TGCGCCAGCAGCTTGGGCGGTAAACGGACTAGCGGGAGCGAGCAGTACTTC,CASSLGGKRTSGSEQYF
.,few,TRBJ1-1,TRBV30,TGTGCCTGGTCAAGGACCCGGGGGGGCACTACTGAAGCTTTCTTT,CAWSRTRGGTTEAFF
TRBD2,few,TRBJ2-3,TRBV7-2,TGTGCCAGCATCCTTGGACTAGCGGGAGCGGCAGATACGCAGTATTTT,CASILGLAGAADTQYF
TRBD1,few,TRBJ2-7,TRBV7-2,TGTGCCAGCAGCTTAGAACAGGGGAACGAGCAGTACTTC,CASSLEQGNEQYF
.,.,TRBJ2-5,TRBV6-1,TGTGCCAGCAGTGAGACAGAAGAGACCCAGTACTTC,CASSETEETQYF
.,few,TRBJ2-7,TRBV7-7,TGTGCTAGCAGCTCGGACATATCCTACGAGCAGTACTTC,CASSSDISYEQYF
TRBD2,few,TRBJ2-1,TRBV7-9,TGTGCCACCCCACTAGCGGGAGACCGTTTAACCTACAATGAGCAGTTCTTC,CATPLAGDRLTYNEQFF
.,.,TRBJ1-4,TRBV7-2,TGTGCCAGCAGTCCTTCCTTTGGCCGTAATGAAAAACTGTTTTTT,CASSPSFGRNEKLFF
.,few,TRBJ1-1,TRBV7-9,TGTGCCAGCAGCCCATTACAGGGAAGGGGAACTGAAGCTTTCTTT,CASSPLQGRGTEAFF
.,many,TRBJ2-3,TRBV29-1,TGCAGCGTTATTAGCGGTGCCACAGATACGCAGTATTTT,CSVISGATDTQYF
.,many,TRBJ1-4,TRBV2,TGTGCCAGCAGTGTCGGAGGGGCCACTAATGAAAAACTGTTTTTT,CASSVGGATNEKLFF
.,few,TRBJ1-4,TRBV29-1,TGCAGCGTTGTATCAGCGGGGGAAAAACTGTTTTTT,CSVVSAGEKLFF
.,.,TRBJ1-6,TRBV5-4,TGTGCCAGCAGCTTTGGGCAGGGGAAAATTTCACCCCTCCACTTT,CASSFGQGKISPLHF
.,.,TRBJ2-6,TRBV6-5,TGTGCCAGCAGGGACGGGGGTAGTGGGGCCAACGTCCTGACTTTC,CASRDGGSGANVLTF
TRBD2,few,TRBJ2-1,TRBV7-2,TGTGCCAGCAGCTTAGCTAGCGGGATCTACAATGAGCAGTTCTTC,CASSLASGIYNEQFF
TRBD1,.,TRBJ1-1,TRBV7-9,TGTGCCAGCAGCCCAACAGGGGGCACTGAAGCTTTCTTT,CASSPTGGTEAFF
.,.,TRBJ2-2,TRBV28,TGTGCCAGCAGTTTACCCGACAGAGAACTAACCGGGGAGCTGTTTTTT,CASSLPDRELTGELFF